The clone carrying this T cell receptor beta chain was recorded many times. Antigen unknown. The data were taken from a study of spatial heterogeneity in lung cancer. Study findings and constraints: Tumor mutation count correlated with how many alpha and beta TCRs expanded intratumorally. Ubiquitous nonsynonymous mutations were tracked by counts of ubiquitous expanded TCRs, and regional ones by counts of regional expanded TCRs.

This sample's time point: sample taken at primary tumor resection. Germline assignment: CDR1 SEHNR and CDR2 FQNEAQ (reference sequence). V was cut by 5 bases and J by 2 bases, with 9 bases left in between. CDR3 length equals 13 residues. TCRdb redid the calling of the 5' RACE reads with MiXCR, one entry per CDR3 protein. Altogether about 7,000 distinct CDR3 sequences are present, 14% being singletons, with the ten largest covering approximately 10%. This receptor was identified in a female donor with early-stage non-small cell lung cancer. V gene TRBV7-9 combines with J gene TRBJ2-5; possibly TRBD1 or TRBD2 for D (5 bases each). The sequenced sample was lung tumor tissue, obtained at surgery. CDR3 sequence reads: CASSVEGQETQYF. CDR3 in DNA: TGTGCCAGCAGCGTAGAGGGGCAAGAGACCCAGTACTTC.